This passage covers 3 T cell receptor beta chains from one sample sequenced in a study of T cells of healthy individuals. TCRdb fed the 5' RACE reads into MiXCR, producing one record per CDR3 protein. The sample has 95,000 to 100,000 distinct CDR3 sequences, roughly 18% seen once; the top ten hold 6.2%. These receptors were collected from a human donor in good health.

V usage is TRBV5-5 and J usage is TRBJ2-7; D may match TRBD1 or TRBD2 (5 bases each). The CDR3 sequence is 15 residues long. V was pared by 4 bases and J by 2 bases, with 16 bases between. Germline lookup yields CDR1 SGHKS and CDR2 YYEKEE (reference sequence). The CDR3 here is CASSPSGTGTYEQYF. In DNA, the CDR3 is TGTGCCAGCAGCCCATCCGGGACGGGAACCTACGAGCAGTACTTC.

The chain links TRBV6-5 to TRBJ1-2; 10 nucleotides match TRBD1. The germline V gene encodes CDR1 MNHEY and CDR2 SVGAGI. The CDR3 covers 14 residues. J was trimmed by 8 bases and V by 5 bases; bases with no gene match: 8. The CDR3, as DNA: TGTGCCAGCAGTCGGACAGGGGGACACTCCGGCTACACCTTC. Residues: CASSRTGGHSGYTF.

The chain has TRBV5-1 and TRBJ2-7; TRBD1 aligns across 8 bases. Losses at the gene ends were 1 base for V and 4 bases for J; bases not matched to a gene: 4. This CDR3 has 14 residues. Germline-derived CDR1 and CDR2 are SGHRS and YFSETQ. The CDR3 nucleotides read TGCGCCAGCAGCTTGTCAGGGGGCCATTACGAGCAGTACTTC. Translated, it gives CASSLSGGHYEQYF.